This T cell receptor beta chain was recovered during a study of blood T cells in healthy people across ages (dated by TCRdb to about 2015). Regarding the complete study: In model experiments, template switching captured about one uniquely barcoded TCR beta cDNA molecule for every two T cells. The study measured age-related changes in TCR beta repertoire diversity using deep sequencing normalized with unique cDNA molecular identifiers. For two donors (one aged 18 to 30 and one aged 80 or older), the study analyzed two additional independent replicas of 1 million unique cDNA reads from the same blood draw. The donors were split into four age groups: young (average around 17 years), middle-aged (39), aged (roughly 60) and long-lived (under 90). Donors of different ages were randomly distributed across sequencing lanes to avoid experimental bias. What the research found in general, with its limitations: Total diversity estimates from one million sequenced T cells were considered lower bounds and underestimates. Conclusive comparison of naive and antigen-experienced compartments was prevented by the profiling of bulk unsorted PBMCs. The percentage of naive T cells measured by flow cytometry correlated strongly with observed TCR beta diversity. Because the CMV infection status of the donors was unknown, age-related changes in expanded clonotypes may potentially have been confounded. As age increased, observed TCR beta diversity per million T cells dropped in a roughly linear way, and a significant reduction was already evident by age 40. Compared with the aged group, more naive CD4+ T cells, fewer expanded clones and increased TCR diversity were shown by the long-lived group, suggesting age selection.

The receptor library was made with 5' RACE. Instrument on record: Illumina HiSeq 2500. A second PCR of roughly 6 to 12 cycles was run with a J-beta primer mix and a sample-barcoded 5' primer. Each TCR beta cDNA molecule received a unique molecular identifier from a template-switch 5' adaptor carrying 12 random nucleotides. Each sample yielded at least 3 million CDR3-containing paired-end reads. All of the RNA was converted into first-strand cDNA using the Mint cDNA synthesis kit, with a TRBC-specific oligonucleotide serving as the primer. Following uracil-DNA glycosylase treatment, all cDNA underwent a first 18-cycle PCR with the universal primers M1SS and BC2_uni_R. The original methods were these. Normalization of each sample was performed by random selection of 1 million high-quality reads, each carrying a distinct molecular identifier. Instead of being binned into consensus sequences, reads with shared molecular identifiers were discarded. MiTCR, run with a Q25 quality threshold and the strictest error-elimination algorithm, handled CDR3 identification, clonotype clustering and error correction. Lower-bound total TCR beta diversity was estimated with a nonparametric unseen species model using Euler transformation. Starting from the raw public reads, TCRdb applied fastp trimming at Q25, assembled clones with MiXCR and retained in-frame beta chains. Rows merge per CDR3 protein into single entries with the most common DNA and genes. TCRdb, rather than the study authors, made the V and J calls. Recorded for this sample are around 850,000 distinct CDR3 sequences; approximately 35% of them occurred a single time. The ten largest clones add up to 13% of the sample.

V and J are truncated by 0 bases and 6 bases respectively, leaving an intervening sequence of 22 bases. CDR1 and CDR2 are read off the germline V gene (reference sequence) as SEHNR and FQNEAQ. The CDR3 holds 18 amino acids from the cysteine to the phenylalanine. Kept here is only the CDR3 DNA, which spans 54 bases and is read in frame from base 1. Donors were a few dozen systemically healthy Caucasian individuals from Russia aged roughly 6 to 95 years. Each donor gave around 9.8 milliliters of peripheral blood, collected into EDTA-treated Vacutainer tubes. PBMCs were isolated by Ficoll-Paque density-gradient centrifugation, with at least 7 million obtained per sample. Trizol reagent was used to extract total RNA from PBMCs, with at least 5.5 micrograms per sample. For every donor, an aliquot of PBMCs went through flow cytometry to measure the percentages of naive CD45RAhigh/CD27high T cells. There are a few counts of this clonotype. The target of this receptor is not known. No much larger clone exists at a distance of one base, and base qualities are not known.

Specimen: blood. The clonotype was recovered from a man younger than 30 in good health. The rearranged chain carries TRBV7-9 and TRBJ2-3, and possibly TRBD1, on 6 matching bases. Here is the DNA: TGTGCCAGCAGCTTAGCTCGCCTGGGCCAGGGGTTTAGGGATACGCAGTATTTT. This codes for CASSLARLGQGFRDTQYF.